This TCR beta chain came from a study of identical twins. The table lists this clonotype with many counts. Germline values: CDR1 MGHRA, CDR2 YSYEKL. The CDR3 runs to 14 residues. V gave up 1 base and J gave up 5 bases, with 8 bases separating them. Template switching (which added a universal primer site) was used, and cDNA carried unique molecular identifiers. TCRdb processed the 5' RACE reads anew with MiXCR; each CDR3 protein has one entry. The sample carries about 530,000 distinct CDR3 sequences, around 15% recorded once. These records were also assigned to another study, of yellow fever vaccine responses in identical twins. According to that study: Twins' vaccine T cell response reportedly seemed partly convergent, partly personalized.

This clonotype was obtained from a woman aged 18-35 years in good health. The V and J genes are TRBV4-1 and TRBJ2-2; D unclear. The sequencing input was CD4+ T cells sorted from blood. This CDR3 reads CASSQGRTTGELFF. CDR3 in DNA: TGCGCCAGCAGCCAAGGTAGAACGACCGGGGAGCTGTTTTTT.